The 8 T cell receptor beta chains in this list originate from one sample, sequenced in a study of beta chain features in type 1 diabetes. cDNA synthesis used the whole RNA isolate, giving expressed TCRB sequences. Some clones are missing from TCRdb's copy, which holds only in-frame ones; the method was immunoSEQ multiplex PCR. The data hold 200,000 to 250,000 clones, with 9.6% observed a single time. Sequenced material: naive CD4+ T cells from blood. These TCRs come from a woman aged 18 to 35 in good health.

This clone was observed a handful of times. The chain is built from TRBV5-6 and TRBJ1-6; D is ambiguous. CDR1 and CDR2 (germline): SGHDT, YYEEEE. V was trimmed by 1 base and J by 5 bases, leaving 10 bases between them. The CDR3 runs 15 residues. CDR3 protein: CASSLNGINNSPLHF. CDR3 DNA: TGTGCCAGCAGCTTGAACGGGATTAATAATTCACCCCTCCACTTT.

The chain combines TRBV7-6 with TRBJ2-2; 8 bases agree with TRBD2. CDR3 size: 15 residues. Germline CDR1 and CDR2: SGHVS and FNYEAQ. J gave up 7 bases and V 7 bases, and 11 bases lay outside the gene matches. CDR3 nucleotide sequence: TGTGCCAGCAACCGCGAGCCGGGAGGGTACGGGGAGCTGTTTTTT. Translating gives CASNREPGGYGELFF. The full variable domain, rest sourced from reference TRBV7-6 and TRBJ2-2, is GAGVSQSPRYKVTKRGQDVALRCDPISGHVSLYWYRQALGQGPEFLTYFNYEAQQDKSGLPNDRFSAERPEGSISTLTIQRTEQRDSAMYRCASNREPGGYGELFFGEGSRLTVL.

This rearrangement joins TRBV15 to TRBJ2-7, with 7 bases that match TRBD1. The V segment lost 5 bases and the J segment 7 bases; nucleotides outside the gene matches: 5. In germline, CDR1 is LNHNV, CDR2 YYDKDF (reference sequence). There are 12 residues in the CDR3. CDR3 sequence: CATSLSRGEQYF. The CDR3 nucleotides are TGTGCCACCAGCCTCTCCAGGGGGGAGCAGTACTTC.

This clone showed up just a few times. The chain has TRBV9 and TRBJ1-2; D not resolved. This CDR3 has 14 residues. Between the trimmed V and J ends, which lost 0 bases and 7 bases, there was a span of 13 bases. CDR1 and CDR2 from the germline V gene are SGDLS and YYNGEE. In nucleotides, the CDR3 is TGTGCCAGCAGCGTAGTATCTGGTCTTAGTGGCTACACCTTC. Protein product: CASSVVSGLSGYTF. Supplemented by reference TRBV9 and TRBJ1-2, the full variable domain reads DSGVTQTPKHLITATGQRVTLRCSPRSGDLSVYWYQQSLDQGLQFLIQYYNGEERAKGNILERFSAQQFPDLHSELNLSSLELGDSALYFCASSVVSGLSGYTFGSGTRLTVV.

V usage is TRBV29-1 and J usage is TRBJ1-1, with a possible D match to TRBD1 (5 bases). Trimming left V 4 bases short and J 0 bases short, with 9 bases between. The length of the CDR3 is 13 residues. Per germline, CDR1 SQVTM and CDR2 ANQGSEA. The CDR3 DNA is TGCAGCGTTGGACAGTCTATGAACACTGAAGCTTTCTTT. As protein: CSVGQSMNTEAFF.

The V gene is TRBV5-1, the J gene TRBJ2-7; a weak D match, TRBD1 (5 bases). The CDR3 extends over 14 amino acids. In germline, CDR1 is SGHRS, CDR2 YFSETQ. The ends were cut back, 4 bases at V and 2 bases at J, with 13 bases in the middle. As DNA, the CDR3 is TGCGCCAGCAGCAACCAGGGCGCAACCTACGAGCAGTACTTC. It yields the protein CASSNQGATYEQYF.

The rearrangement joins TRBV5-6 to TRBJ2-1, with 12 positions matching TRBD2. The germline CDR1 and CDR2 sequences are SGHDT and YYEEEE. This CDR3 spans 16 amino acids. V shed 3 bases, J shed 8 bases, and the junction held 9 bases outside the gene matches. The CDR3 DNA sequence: TGTGCCAGCAGCTCAATAATGACTAGCGGGAGAGATGAGCAGTTCTTC. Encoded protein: CASSSIMTSGRDEQFF. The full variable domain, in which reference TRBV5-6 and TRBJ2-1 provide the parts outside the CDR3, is DAGVTQSPTHLIKTRGQQVTLRCSPKSGHDTVSWYQQALGQGPQFIFQYYEEEERQRGNFPDRFSGHQFPNYSSELNVNALLLGDSALYLCASSSIMTSGRDEQFFGPGTRLTVL.

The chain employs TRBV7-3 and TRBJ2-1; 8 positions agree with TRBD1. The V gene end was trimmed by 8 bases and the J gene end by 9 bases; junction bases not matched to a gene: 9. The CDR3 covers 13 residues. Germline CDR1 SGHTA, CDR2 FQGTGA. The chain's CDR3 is CASSGQERGEQFF. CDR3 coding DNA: TGTGCCAGCTCGGGACAGGAAAGAGGTGAGCAGTTCTTC.